The source of this TCR beta chain is a study of OX40 agonist ivuxolimab in advanced cancers. A note on the overall study: Ivuxolimab was an agonistic, fully human IgG2 monoclonal antibody directed against OX40 (CD134), a costimulatory receptor. Intravenous ivuxolimab was administered to patients every 2 weeks at six dose levels: 0.01, 0.1, 0.3, 1.5, 3 and 10 mg/kg. Of the approximately 53 patients in dose escalation, around 19 had hepatocellular carcinoma, around 15 had melanoma, 9 had renal cell carcinoma and 9 had head and neck cancer. In the dose-escalation cohort, more than 80% of patients were male, and the mean age was roughly 60 years with a range of roughly 20 to 79. Patients were allowed to have had prior anti-PD-1, anti-PD-L1 or anti-CTLA-4 therapy, and 40% to 45% of the dose-escalation patients had been treated with checkpoint inhibitors. Partial responses were achieved by three dose-escalation patients, of whom one had hepatocellular carcinoma and two had cutaneous melanoma. Peripheral TCRbeta sequencing was intended to test whether TCR sequence diversity was altered and clonal T-cell expansion was caused by ivuxolimab. The paper describes the monotherapy dose-escalation part (N = 52 patients) of the phase I trial of ivuxolimab. The paper's findings and limits, for the study overall: At doses of 0.1 to 3.0 mg/kg, clonal expansion of both CD4+ and CD8+ blood T cells was observed from baseline to week 6. Low levels of normalized T-cell clonal expansion were also seen in some nonresponding patients. The antigen specificity of the peripheral T cells that underwent clonal expansion was not determined. After ivuxolimab, CD8+ T cells had more expanded clones than CD4+ T cells on average. In the 0.1-3.0 mg/kg groups, partial responders had among the lowest normalized peripheral clonal expansion, particularly in CD8+ T cells.

V has 11 bases trimmed and J has 5 bases trimmed; junction bases matching no gene number 11. Counted from cysteine to phenylalanine, this CDR3 has 13 amino acids. The read is trimmed to its CDR3 DNA, 39 bases read in frame from base 1. From the germline V gene, CDR1 is SGHVS and CDR2 is FQNEAQ. The trial excluded patients who had a history of autoimmune disease or who were on systemic immunosuppression. Peripheral blood for TCR sequencing was collected from all dose cohorts at baseline, on cycle 4 day 1, and on cycle 7 day 1. The samples were taken from a phase I, first-in-human, multicenter, open-label dose-escalation trial of ivuxolimab. Adults with locally advanced or metastatic melanoma, renal cell carcinoma, hepatocellular carcinoma or head and neck squamous cell carcinoma were enrolled in the trial. Before TCR sequencing, CD4+ T cells and CD8+ T cells from peripheral blood were sorted into separate populations.

To sequence the TCRbeta CDR3 region, genomic DNA was isolated from the sorted cells. TCRbeta CDR3 regions were sequenced using the immunoSEQ Assay. This is the immuneACCESS table as TCRdb keeps it, with only in-frame sequences that have V and J called. A part of the clones is gone; compared with another copy, unresolved V genes explain less than half, and the rest is unexplained. The sample table shows some 66,000 clones, and roughly 76% are seen once. Around 1.7% of the sample comes from the top ten. In the case of this clone: The antigen this receptor binds is unknown. No per-base quality is available; no much larger clone lies one base away.

The chain is encoded by TRBV7-8 joined to TRBJ1-2; 7 of the junction bases match TRBD1. The clonotype comes from an adult with an advanced solid tumor such as melanoma, head and neck, liver or kidney cancer. The sample in question was CD4+ or CD8+ T cells sorted from blood, obtained in a trial of the OX40 agonist ivuxolimab. For the CDR3, the sequence is CAAGTDTFYGYTF. The nucleotides are TGTGCCGCAGGGACAGATACTTTTTATGGCTACACCTTC.